What follows describes a single T cell receptor (beta chain). These data come from a study of blood T cell repertoires in COVID-19. Overall study context: Whether acute or convalescent, the COVID-19 samples came from the United States, Italy and Spain.

V was clipped by 4 bases and J by 6 bases, with 18 bases between them. Per the germline V gene, CDR1 is SGHTA and CDR2 is FQGTGA. This CDR3 contains 15 residues. Sequencing was performed with immunoSEQ multiplex PCR; in TCRdb, only in-frame clones are kept and a portion is missing. This sample carries around 60,000 clones, almost 90% of them seen once, and the ten largest clones take less than 15%. The sequenced sample was peripheral blood. The TCR sequence derives from a man aged 55 to 70 with active COVID-19. The chain recombines TRBV7-3 with TRBJ1-1; D may be TRBD1 (6 bases). The CDR3 DNA sequence: TGTGCCAGCAGCTCGATAGGGGGAGTCATCCCTGAAGCTTTCTTT. This codes for CASSSIGGVIPEAFF.